These 24 T cell receptor beta chains share one sample of origin, sequenced in a study of T cells after yellow fever vaccination. TCRdb independently ran MiXCR on the 5' RACE reads; one entry per CDR3 protein. Of more than 45,000 distinct CDR3 sequences listed, 5.7% are singletons. The sequenced sample was PBMCs, either bulk or a sorted T-cell subset (CD4+, CD8+, memory, or dextramer-sorted; not recorded which), obtained on the day of the yellow fever booster vaccination. These receptors all come from a man aged 18 to 30 who received the YFV17D yellow fever vaccine.

This clonotype was seen many times. This sequence joins TRBV4-2 and TRBJ2-5; D gene unclear. Germline V gene lookup returns CDR1 LGHNA and CDR2 YNFKEQ. The CDR3 runs 15 residues. V lost 0 bases to trimming and J lost 1 base, with 9 bases between them. CDR3 coding DNA: TGTGCCAGCAGCCAAGAATCAGTTAGCCAAGAGACCCAGTACTTC. Translating it yields CASSQESVSQETQYF.

V and J are TRBV7-3 and TRBJ2-1; 7 bases are shared with TRBD2. The V and J ends lost 5 bases and 6 bases, in that order; junction bases with no gene match: 10. Per germline, CDR1 SGHTA and CDR2 FQGTGA. This CDR3 is 15 amino acids long. The CDR3 DNA follows: TGTGCCAGCAGCCTCGGGGTAGCGGGCGGCAATGAGCAGTTCTTC. As protein: CASSLGVAGGNEQFF.

The chain couples TRBV28 to TRBJ2-5, with a possible D match to TRBD1 (6 bases). This CDR3 is built from 15 residues. The germline gives CDR1 MDHEN, CDR2 SYDVKM. V was pared by 4 bases and J by 3 bases, with 15 bases between. The CDR3 sequence is CASSSRQVLKETQYF. CDR3 coding DNA: TGTGCCAGCAGTTCAAGACAGGTTTTAAAAGAGACCCAGTACTTC.

This clonotype came up a few times. V usage is TRBV6-5 and J usage is TRBJ1-2; D is undetermined. Germline V gene lookup returns CDR1 MNHEY and CDR2 SVGAGI. Trimming removed 0 bases from V and 8 bases from J, with 19 bases in between. CDR3 size: 16 residues. Here the CDR3 reads CASSYSNAVRREGYTF. In DNA, the CDR3 is TGTGCCAGCAGTTACTCGAACGCAGTCCGGCGGGAAGGCTACACCTTC.

This clonotype was recorded many times. The V and J genes are TRBV12-3 or TRBV12-4 and TRBJ2-5; 7 nucleotides line up with TRBD1. The CDR3 runs to 14 residues. V was clipped by 1 base and J by 7 bases; unmatched bases: 6. The CDR3 DNA reads TGTGCCAGCAGTTTAGGTCAGGGGGTGGTGACCCAGTACTTC. Translating it yields CASSLGQGVVTQYF.

This clonotype was counted ten times or more. This chain joins TRBV4-3 and TRBJ2-1; D remains unclear. The CDR3 is 16 amino acids. The germline V and J ends were trimmed by 2 bases and 0 bases, with 11 bases remaining between them. CDR1 LGHNA and CDR2 YSLEER come from the germline V gene. The CDR3 is CASSQHRLSSYNEQFF. The CDR3 nucleotides read TGCGCCAGCAGCCAACATCGACTTAGCTCCTACAATGAGCAGTTCTTC.

This clonotype was seen many times. The chain has TRBV12-3 or TRBV12-4 and TRBJ2-6, with D possibly matching TRBD1 (6 bases). V lost 4 bases to trimming and J lost 1 base, with 8 bases between them. The CDR3 length is 15 residues. CDR3 region: CASSSQGSGANVLTF. CDR3 coding DNA: TGTGCCAGCAGTTCCCAGGGGTCTGGGGCCAACGTCCTGACTTTC.

In this sample, this clonotype turned up many times. This sequence joins TRBV5-5 and TRBJ2-5; TRBD1 matches at 10 bases. With 0 bases clipped from V and 2 bases from J, the junction kept 10 bases outside the gene matches. Per the germline V gene, CDR1 is SGHKS and CDR2 is YYEKEE (reference sequence). This CDR3 region has 18 residues. The CDR3 bases are TGTGCCAGCAGCTTGGAGGGGACAGGGGCGCCCTTTCAAGAGACCCAGTACTTC. This gives the protein CASSLEGTGAPFQETQYF.

This clonotype was counted only a few times. The chain carries TRBV12-3 or TRBV12-4 and TRBJ1-1, with TRBD1 as a possible D gene (5 bases). V shed 1 base and J shed 2 bases, with 11 bases lying between them. CDR3 size: 15 residues. In DNA, the CDR3 is TGTGCCAGCAGTTTAGACCAGGGATTAAACACTGAAGCTTTCTTT. Translation: CASSLDQGLNTEAFF.

This clonotype was seen ten or more times. The chain has TRBV6-5 and TRBJ2-3; tentatively, D is TRBD1 (6 bases). Germline V gives CDR1 MNHEY, CDR2 SVGAGI. V lost 1 base and J 0 bases, leaving 11 bases between the germline ends. This CDR3 comprises 16 residues. The CDR3 bases are TGTGCCAGCAGTTACTGGCAGGGGTCTAGCACAGATACGCAGTATTTT. Amino acid sequence: CASSYWQGSSTDTQYF.

J is TRBJ1-2 and V is TRBV12-5; 7 nucleotides agree with TRBD1. With 4 bases clipped from V and 8 bases from J, the junction kept 4 bases outside the gene matches. The V gene's germline CDR1 is LGHNT and CDR2 FRNRAP. The CDR3 extends over 12 amino acids. The CDR3 here is CASGSTGAGYTF. CDR3 DNA sequence: TGTGCTAGTGGTTCAACAGGGGCGGGCTACACCTTC.

The rearrangement links TRBV27 to TRBJ2-2, with D perhaps matching TRBD1 or TRBD2 (5 bases each). Per the germline V gene, CDR1 is MNHEY and CDR2 is SMNVEV (reference sequence). This CDR3 spans 18 amino acids. Deletions cut 3 bases from V and 2 bases from J, with 19 bases between. The CDR3: CASSFGDQKYGNTGELFF. DNA of the CDR3: TGTGCCAGCAGTTTTGGGGACCAAAAGTACGGAAACACCGGGGAGCTGTTTTTT.

This clonotype turned up a few times. V is TRBV7-2 and J is TRBJ2-3; 10 bases line up with TRBD2. This CDR3 spans 16 amino acids. CDR1 and CDR2 from the germline V gene are SGHTA and FQGNSA. J lost 2 bases, V lost 4 bases, and 6 bases had no gene match. CDR3 nucleotides: TGTGCCAGCAGCTCAAGACTAGCGGGCCCCACAGATACGCAGTATTTT. Protein product: CASSSRLAGPTDTQYF.

This clonotype turned up a few times. The chain uses TRBV7-2 and TRBJ2-1, with a weak D call TRBD2 (5 bases). Germline V gene sequence: CDR1 SGHTA, CDR2 FQGNSA. V lost 6 bases and J 9 bases, leaving 15 bases between the germline ends. There are 13 residues in the CDR3. CDR3 bases: TGTGCCAGCAGTAACCGGCGGGTCGGTGAGCAGTTCTTC. It encodes CASSNRRVGEQFF.

This clonotype was seen at least ten times. This chain joins TRBV7-2 and TRBJ2-1; D gene uncertain. Trimming stripped 1 base from V and 7 bases from J, with 11 bases between. The V gene's germline CDR1 is SGHTA and CDR2 FQGNSA. CDR3 size: 14 residues. The CDR3: CASSLVGRPNEQFF. CDR3 bases: TGTGCCAGCAGCTTAGTGGGCAGGCCGAATGAGCAGTTCTTC.

This clonotype was seen a handful of times. The rearrangement links TRBV24-1 to TRBJ2-5, with 9 positions matching TRBD2. CDR1 and CDR2 from the germline V gene are KGHDR and SFDVKD. The CDR3 has 15 residues. The junction had 3 bases not matched to a gene; V was cut back by 3 bases and J by 2 bases. The CDR3 loop reads CATSDPSGAQETQYF. DNA of the CDR3: TGTGCCACCAGTGATCCTAGCGGGGCACAAGAGACCCAGTACTTC.

This clonotype was detected ten times or more. The V call is TRBV20-1, the J call TRBJ2-7; TRBD1 matches 7 bases. The CDR3 totals 15 residues. Trimming at V came to 5 bases and at J to 3 bases, leaving 13 bases not matched to a gene. Germline CDR1 reads DFQATT; CDR2 reads SNEGSKA (reference sequence). The DNA for the CDR3 is TGCAGTGCTGAAAGTACCCGGGACAGCCTCTACGAGCAGTACTTC. Translated, it gives CSAESTRDSLYEQYF.

Ten or more counts support this clonotype. This chain connects TRBV2 to TRBJ2-7, with D uncertain. Per germline, CDR1 SNHLY and CDR2 FYNNEI. V was trimmed by 8 bases and J by 0 bases, leaving 5 bases between them. There are 11 residues in the CDR3. The CDR3 protein is CASGSSYEQYF. CDR3 in DNA: TGTGCCAGCGGCAGCTCCTACGAGCAGTACTTC.

This chain connects TRBV5-1 to TRBJ1-1; D is possibly TRBD1 (5 bases). V was trimmed by 4 bases and J by 1 base, leaving 14 bases between them. CDR1 is SGHRS, CDR2 YFSETQ, per germline. This CDR3 is built from 15 residues. The CDR3 loop is CASSPIGGWNTEAFF. For the CDR3, the DNA is TGCGCCAGCAGCCCAATCGGGGGTTGGAACACTGAAGCTTTCTTT.

Turning to this clonotype: Mismatch with germline at one junction end may stem from a read error. This chain uses TRBV9 with TRBJ2-1, with a possible D match to TRBD1 (6 bases). There are 16 residues in the CDR3. CDR1 is SGDLS and CDR2 is YYNGEE in the germline V gene. The CDR3: CANSVGGQSFYNEQFF. In DNA form, the CDR3 reads TGTGCCAACAGCGTCGGAGGACAGAGCTTCTACAATGAGCAGTTCTTC.

This clonotype was observed at least ten times. V gene TRBV7-9 combines with J gene TRBJ2-2; maybe TRBD1 (5 bases). V was clipped by 2 bases and J by 5 bases, with 15 bases between them. CDR1 SEHNR and CDR2 FQNEAQ come from the germline V gene (reference sequence). CDR3 length: 16 residues. The CDR3 spells CASSLFPGITTGELFF. CDR3 nucleotides: TGTGCCAGCAGCTTATTTCCAGGGATCACTACCGGGGAGCTGTTTTTT.

This clonotype turned up a few times. A much more abundant neighbour one base away suggests this may be a read error. The chain links TRBV5-4 to TRBJ2-3; D is undetermined. Germline V gives CDR1 SGHNT, CDR2 YYREEE (reference sequence). Trimming shortened V by 4 bases and J by 5 bases, and 5 bases separated the two germline ends. The CDR3 is made up of 11 amino acids. CDR3 in DNA: TGTGCCAGCAGCATCAGAGATACGCAGTATTTT. Amino acid sequence: CASSIRDTQYF.

This clonotype was observed at least ten times. This chain connects TRBV6-5 to TRBJ2-3, with a weak D call TRBD2 (7 bases). The V and J ends lost 5 bases and 0 bases respectively, with 15 bases between them. The CDR3 covers 16 residues. CDR1 and CDR2 (germline): MNHEY, SVGAGI. CDR3 loop: CASSNGGGASTDTQYF. CDR3 DNA sequence: TGTGCCAGCAGTAATGGAGGGGGGGCGAGCACAGATACGCAGTATTTT.

This clonotype was seen at least ten times. This chain links TRBV7-9 with TRBJ1-5; 11 bases fit TRBD1. Germline V lookup: CDR1 SEHNR, CDR2 FQNEAQ (reference sequence). The V and J ends lost 4 bases and 11 bases, in that order; junction bases with no gene match: 7. This CDR3 is 14 amino acids long. The CDR3 sequence: CASSSGQGEGAQHF. As DNA, the CDR3 is TGTGCCAGCAGCTCGGGACAGGGGGAAGGAGCCCAGCATTTT. Complete variable domain (other parts from reference TRBV7-9 and TRBJ1-5): DTGVSQNPRHKITKRGQNVTFRCDPISEHNRLYWYRQTLGQGPEFLTYFQNEAQLEKSRLLSDRFSAERPKGSFSTLEIQRTEQGDSAMYLCASSSGQGEGAQHFGDGTRLSIL.